The text below deals with one TCR beta chain. Antigen: not known. This specimen comes from a study of T cell responses to AZD1222 COVID-19 vaccine. Germline V gives CDR1 SNHLY, CDR2 FYNNEI. The CDR3 consists of 14 residues. The ends were cut back, 6 bases at V and 4 bases at J, with 12 bases in the middle. Study conclusions and caveats: White British people made up most donors, females outnumbered males, and clonal diversity was possibly underestimated.

Profiled with immunoSEQ multiplex PCR; TCRdb holds only in-frame clones, not every one. Among roughly 160,000 clones, roughly 92% were seen once, and the ten largest hold about 1.6%. The V gene is TRBV2, the J gene TRBJ1-4; D is unresolved. This TCR was sampled from an adult in good health. Sequenced material: peripheral blood, taken on day 0 of AZD1222 vaccination. CDR3 sequence reads: CASRPDRGNEKLFF. DNA for the CDR3: TGTGCCAGCAGACCCGACCGTGGTAATGAAAAACTGTTTTTT. The full variable domain, rest sourced from reference TRBV2 and TRBJ1-4, is EPEVTQTPSHQVTQMGQEVILRCVPISNHLYFYWYRQILGQKVEFLVSFYNNEISEKSEIFDDQFSVERPDGSNFTLKIRSTKLEDSAMYFCASRPDRGNEKLFFGSGTQLSVL.